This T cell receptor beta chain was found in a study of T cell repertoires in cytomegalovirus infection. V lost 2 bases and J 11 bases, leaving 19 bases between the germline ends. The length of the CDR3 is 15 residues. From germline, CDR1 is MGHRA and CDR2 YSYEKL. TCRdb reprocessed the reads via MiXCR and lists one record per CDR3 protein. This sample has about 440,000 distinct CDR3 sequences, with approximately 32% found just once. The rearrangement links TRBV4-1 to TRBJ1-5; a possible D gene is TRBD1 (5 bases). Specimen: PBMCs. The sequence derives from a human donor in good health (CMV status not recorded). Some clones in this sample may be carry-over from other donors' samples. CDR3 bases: TGCGCCAGCAGCCAAATCCAGGGAGCACGCCGGGCCCAGCATTTT. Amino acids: CASSQIQGARRAQHF.